These 28 T cell receptor beta chains were all obtained from the same sample, sequenced in a study of T cell clonotyping in hematopoietic cell transplantation. Some clones are missing from TCRdb's copy, which holds only in-frame ones; the method was immunoSEQ multiplex PCR. The sample holds under 7,500 clones, approximately 88% seen once. The source material was peripheral blood mononuclear cells, sampled 100 days after allogeneic stem cell transplant. The receptors come from a male patient between 40 and 49 years old who had an allogeneic stem cell transplant from an unrelated donor, so the T cells may come from the graft donor. Some clones in this sample may be carry-over from other donors' samples.

This sequence joins TRBV29-1 and TRBJ1-3; D is unclear. Per the germline V gene, CDR1 is SQVTM and CDR2 is ANQGSEA. The CDR3 consists of 15 residues. The germline V and J ends were trimmed by 4 bases and 0 bases, with 13 bases remaining between them. CDR3 nucleotides: TGCAGCGTTGTGGAGGGATCAAACTCTGGAAACACCATATATTTT. Protein sequence: CSVVEGSNSGNTIYF.

This sequence joins TRBV14 and TRBJ2-7, with 7 bases matching TRBD2. V dropped 8 bases and J dropped 5; count of bases not matched to a gene: 9. CDR1 is SGHDN, CDR2 FVKESK, per germline. This CDR3 contains 13 residues. The CDR3 sequence: CASGGGIGNEQYF. The CDR3, as DNA: TGTGCCAGCGGGGGGGGGATCGGGAACGAGCAGTACTTC. Combining the CDR3 with reference TRBV14 and TRBJ2-7 gives the whole variable domain EAGVTQFPSHSVIEKGQTVTLRCDPISGHDNLYWYRRVMGKEIKFLLHFVKESKQDESGMPNNRFLAERTGGTYSTLKVQPAELEDSGVYFCASGGGIGNEQYFGPGTRLTVT.

The chain is built from TRBV5-1 and TRBJ2-1; TRBD2 matches 9 bases. The ends lost 0 bases at V and 2 bases at J; junction bases unmatched: 6. The CDR3 is 17 amino acids. The germline V gene has CDR1 SGHRS and CDR2 YFSETQ. CDR3 coding DNA: TGCGCCAGCAGCTTGGCCCCCCTAGCGGGACCCTACAATGAGCAGTTCTTC. This translates into CASSLAPLAGPYNEQFF.

This clone was seen once. The chain has TRBV5-6 and TRBJ1-1; TRBD1 aligns across 9 bases. V trimming: 4 bases; J trimming: 3 bases; junction bases outside the gene matches: 7. CDR3 length equals 15 residues. Germline V gene sequence: CDR1 SGHDT, CDR2 YYEEEE. CDR3 nucleotide sequence: TGTGCCAGCAGCCCTGGGACAGGGTGGGACACTGAAGCTTTCTTT. Its protein is CASSPGTGWDTEAFF.

V usage is TRBV7-2 and J usage is TRBJ2-1, with D unclear. The CDR3 covers 13 residues. The germline gives CDR1 SGHTA, CDR2 FQGNSA. With 2 bases removed from V and 10 bases from J, the gap between germline ends came to 12 bases. CDR3 sequence (DNA): TGTGCCAGCAGCTTAACCTCAAGCCCCGAGCAGTTCTTC. Encoded protein: CASSLTSSPEQFF.

The chain employs TRBV5-4 and TRBJ2-7; D is possibly TRBD1 or TRBD2 (5 bases each). Germline V CDR1 and CDR2: SGHNT, YYREEE (reference sequence). The V end was cut by 2 bases, the J end by 3 bases, with 6 bases between. This CDR3 spans 12 amino acids. The CDR3 sequence: CASSFGGYEQYF. DNA of the CDR3: TGTGCCAGCAGCTTTGGGGGCTACGAGCAGTACTTC.

This chain joins TRBV9 and TRBJ2-6; D remains unclear. V lost 0 bases and J 0 bases, leaving 7 bases between the germline ends. The CDR3 is made up of 16 amino acids. CDR1 and CDR2 from the germline V gene are SGDLS and YYNGEE. CDR3 nucleotide sequence: TGTGCCAGCAGCGTAGCGTCCCGCTCTGGGGCCAACGTCCTGACTTTC. Protein: CASSVASRSGANVLTF.

V usage is TRBV29-1 and J usage is TRBJ2-3, with D tentatively TRBD1 (6 bases). V lost 7 bases and J lost 8, with 16 bases in between. This CDR3 has 12 residues. From germline, CDR1 is SQVTM and CDR2 ANQGSEA. The DNA for the CDR3 is TGCAGCGCCACTTACAGGGCTAGTACGCAGTATTTT. Translation: CSATYRASTQYF.

The V call is TRBV29-1, the J call TRBJ2-7; 9 positions match TRBD1. The length of the CDR3 is 15 residues. Trimming cost V 1 base and J 1 base; bases outside gene matches: 5. Germline V gives CDR1 SQVTM, CDR2 ANQGSEA. In nucleotides, the CDR3 is TGCAGCGTTGAAGGGGGGACAGGGAGTTCCTACGAGCAGTACTTC. Its translation: CSVEGGTGSSYEQYF.

V usage is TRBV7-8 and J usage is TRBJ2-7; either TRBD1 or TRBD2 may supply D (5 bases each). Germline CDR1 SGHVS, CDR2 FQNEAQ. The CDR3 is 16 residues long. Trimming pared 3 bases from V and 0 bases from J, leaving 15 bases between. CDR3 region: CASSFTGTASSYEQYF. The CDR3, as DNA: TGTGCCAGCAGCTTCACCGGGACCGCAAGCTCCTACGAGCAGTACTTC.

V and J are TRBV5-6 and TRBJ2-7, with 10 bases matching TRBD1. The length of the CDR3 is 11 residues. Germline CDR1 reads SGHDT; CDR2 reads YYEEEE. V gave up 6 bases and J gave up 12 bases; unmatched junction bases: 6. CDR3 DNA sequence: TGTGCCAGCACCCGACAGGGGGCGACGTACTTC. Its translation: CASTRQGATYF.

This clone occurred a few times. The rearrangement uses TRBV18 and TRBJ2-7, with 7 bases fitting TRBD2. The length of the CDR3 is 18 residues. Looked up from germline, CDR1 is KGHSH and CDR2 is LQKENI. Trimming at V came to 3 bases and at J to 0 bases, leaving 14 bases not matched to a gene. The CDR3 is CASSPLGGRGSSSYEQYF. Written as DNA, the CDR3 is TGTGCCAGCTCACCCCTGGGAGGGCGCGGGTCCAGCTCCTACGAGCAGTACTTC.

The chain has TRBV2 and TRBJ2-5; the match to TRBD1 covers 7 bases. Germline CDR1 reads SNHLY; CDR2 reads FYNNEI. V was clipped by 8 bases and J by 3 bases; unmatched bases: 9. CDR3 length: 14 residues. This chain's CDR3 is CASDETGRKETQYF. CDR3 coding DNA: TGTGCCAGCGATGAGACAGGGCGAAAAGAGACCCAGTACTTC.

The chain carries TRBV2 and TRBJ1-1, with 7 bases aligning to TRBD1. The CDR3 loop spans 15 amino acids. Trimming cost V 5 bases and J 0 bases; bases outside gene matches: 6. Germline CDR1 is SNHLY and CDR2 is FYNNEI. The CDR3 spells CASSRAGQLNTEAFF. The CDR3 DNA follows: TGTGCCAGCAGTCGCGCGGGACAGTTGAACACTGAAGCTTTCTTT.

J is TRBJ2-7 and V is TRBV30, with D unresolved. Germline loops: CDR1 GTSNPN, CDR2 SVGIG (reference sequence). The length of the CDR3 is 14 residues. Deletions cut 3 bases from V and 7 bases from J, with 19 bases between. Here the CDR3 DNA reads TGTGCCTGGAGCTACGGAATCTCGCCTTTGGAGCAGTACTTC. Its protein is CAWSYGISPLEQYF.

The chain links TRBV30 to TRBJ1-1; D is unclear. With 4 bases removed from V and 1 base from J, the gap between germline ends came to 10 bases. CDR3 length equals 13 residues. Germline values: CDR1 GTSNPN, CDR2 SVGIG (reference sequence). Here the CDR3 reads CAWIKSANTEAFF. The CDR3 DNA sequence: TGTGCCTGGATCAAGTCAGCGAACACTGAAGCTTTCTTT.

The rearrangement joins TRBV30 to TRBJ2-5, with TRBD2 matching 10 bases. CDR1 and CDR2 from the germline V gene are GTSNPN and SVGIG (reference sequence). The V segment lost 3 bases and the J segment 5 bases; nucleotides outside the gene matches: 9. This CDR3 is built from 15 residues. CDR3 sequence: CAWRASGGEGETQYF. The CDR3 nucleotides are TGTGCCTGGAGGGCTAGCGGGGGAGAGGGGGAGACCCAGTACTTC.

The genes are TRBV10-2 and TRBJ2-2, with TRBD2 as a possible D gene (6 bases). The CDR3 contains 17 residues. The V end lost 0 bases, the J end lost 5 bases, and 16 bases lay between the germline ends. Looked up from germline, CDR1 is WSHSY and CDR2 is SAAADI. The CDR3 nucleotides are TGCGCCAGCAGTGAGTCGAATCCGCGGGGTGGGACCGGGGAGCTGTTTTTT. It encodes CASSESNPRGGTGELFF.

The chain is built from TRBV15 and TRBJ1-4, with 12 positions matching TRBD1. The ends lost 4 bases at V and 7 bases at J; junction bases unmatched: 4. The CDR3 has 15 residues. The germline V gene has CDR1 LNHNV and CDR2 YYDKDF (reference sequence). The CDR3 spells CATSTGTGGGEKLFF. The CDR3 region has the DNA TGTGCCACCAGCACAGGGACAGGGGGCGGTGAAAAACTGTTTTTT.

The rearrangement links TRBV11-3 to TRBJ1-2, with 7 bases identical to TRBD1. CDR1 and CDR2 (germline): SGHNT, YENEEA. This CDR3 is 13 amino acids long. Trimming at V came to 0 bases and at J to 5 bases, leaving 0 bases not matched to a gene. The CDR3, as DNA: TGTGCCAGCAGCTTAGAGACAGGGTATGGCTACACCTTC. Protein: CASSLETGYGYTF.

A single count supports this clone. The chain recombines TRBV5-1 with TRBJ2-7; perhaps D is TRBD1 or TRBD2 (5 bases each). Per germline, CDR1 SGHRS and CDR2 YFSETQ. This CDR3 contains 15 residues. The ends were cut back, 0 bases at V and 2 bases at J, with 12 bases in the middle. The CDR3 DNA follows: TGCGCCAGCAGCTTGGATCCTGGGGACCCCTACGAGCAGTACTTC. Its translation: CASSLDPGDPYEQYF.

This clone has just one count. The J gene is TRBJ1-2, the V gene TRBV4-1; TRBD1 aligns across 7 bases. Germline trimming cut 0 bases from V and 4 bases from J; bases unmatched to any gene: 8. The germline CDR1 and CDR2 sequences are MGHRA and YSYEKL. This CDR3 comprises 16 residues. CDR3 amino acids: CASSQEEGGGRYGYTF. The DNA of the CDR3 is TGCGCCAGCAGCCAAGAGGAGGGAGGGGGCCGCTATGGCTACACCTTC.

The rearrangement links TRBV29-1 to TRBJ1-2, with D maybe TRBD1 (6 bases). The CDR3 extends over 16 amino acids. Looked up from germline, CDR1 is SQVTM and CDR2 is ANQGSEA. Trimming pared 6 bases from V and 2 bases from J, leaving 22 bases between. CDR3 sequence reads: CSVPVFMDRKNYGYTF. The CDR3 nucleotides are TGCAGCGTCCCCGTCTTTATGGACAGAAAAAACTATGGCTACACCTTC.

This sequence joins TRBV30 and TRBJ1-6; weak D call: TRBD1 (5 bases). This CDR3 is built from 15 residues. CDR1 GTSNPN and CDR2 SVGIG come from the germline V gene (reference sequence). The ends were cut back, 3 bases at V and 3 bases at J, with 12 bases in the middle. The CDR3 nucleotides read TGTGCCTGGAGGGGGCGAAGCCGCTATAATTCACCCCTCCACTTT. It yields the protein CAWRGRSRYNSPLHF.

This chain joins TRBV5-1 and TRBJ2-7, with 8 bases identical to TRBD2. V shed 4 bases, J shed 0 bases, and the junction held 9 bases outside the gene matches. The CDR3 is 16 amino acids. Looked up from germline, CDR1 is SGHRS and CDR2 is YFSETQ. Written as DNA, the CDR3 is TGCGCCAGCAGCGACGCCGGGACTAGTCCCTCCTACGAGCAGTACTTC. Translated, it gives CASSDAGTSPSYEQYF.

V is TRBV6-5 and J is TRBJ1-5; TRBD1 aligns across 7 bases. The V segment lost 0 bases and the J segment 4 bases; nucleotides outside the gene matches: 3. The CDR3 spans 15 residues. Germline CDR1 and CDR2: MNHEY and SVGAGI. The CDR3 spells CASSYSGQSNQPQHF. CDR3 sequence (DNA): TGTGCCAGCAGTTACTCGGGACAGTCAAATCAGCCCCAGCATTTT.

The chain is built from TRBV5-1 and TRBJ2-2, with 7 bases identical to TRBD1. The CDR3 runs 15 residues. Germline CDR1 is SGHRS and CDR2 is YFSETQ. J gave up 5 bases and V 0 bases, and 4 bases lay outside the gene matches. DNA for the CDR3: TGCGCCAGCAGCTTGGAAGGGGGCCGGACCGGGGAGCTGTTTTTT. This sequence encodes CASSLEGGRTGELFF.

This clone occurred once. The gene calls are TRBV5-1 and TRBJ2-1, with no clear D. Trimming removed 0 bases at V and 0 bases at J, with 7 bases between. The length of the CDR3 is 15 residues. Germline-derived CDR1 and CDR2 are SGHRS and YFSETQ. The CDR3: CASSLVADSYNEQFF. The DNA of the CDR3 is TGCGCCAGCAGCTTGGTCGCTGACTCCTACAATGAGCAGTTCTTC.